This T cell receptor (beta chain) was sequenced for a study of cytomegalovirus exposure and HLA in healthy donors. Study-wide results and limits: TCR beta sequences numbering around 15,000 were associated with HLA alleles at 0.05 false discovery rate in a later analysis. According to the study, 160 or so TCR beta chains were cytomegalovirus-associated.

In regard to this clone: The antigen remains unidentified.

The PCR made use of 60 Vbeta and 13 Jbeta primers. Measured with immunoSEQ multiplex PCR; TCRdb has only the in-frame clones, and not every one. The sample consists of about 170,000 clones, about 85% of them appearing once. Germline-derived CDR1 and CDR2 are MNHEY and SMNVEV (reference sequence). V lost 0 bases and J lost 0; bases outside the gene matches: 6. CDR3 size: 17 residues. This sequence originates from a boy aged 2 to 10 in good health and CMV-seronegative. The V and J genes are TRBV27 and TRBJ2-3; 7 bases fit TRBD2. Sequenced material: PBMCs. The CDR3 DNA reads as TGTGCCAGCAGTTTATCGACACTAGCGCTTAGCACAGATACGCAGTATTTT. This codes for CASSLSTLALSTDTQYF.